This T cell receptor (beta chain) came from a study of OX40 agonist ivuxolimab in advanced cancers. Study-wide background: The group had a mean age of about 60 years, ranged from 23 to 79, and was 80% to 85% male. Study findings and constraints: Both blood CD4+ and CD8+ T cells showed clonal growth by week 6 at 0.1 to 3.0 mg/kg.

CDR1 is MNHEY and CDR2 is SMNVEV in the germline V gene (reference sequence). CDR3 length: 13 residues. Trimming shortened V by 7 bases and J by 8 bases, and 17 bases separated the two germline ends. As regards this clone: The antigen is not known.

Clones were read by immunoSEQ multiplex PCR, and TCRdb kept only the in-frame ones, dropping some. The data contain just under 65,000 clones, roughly four fifths of them singletons. The source of this sequence is an adult with an advanced solid tumor such as melanoma, head and neck, liver or kidney cancer. The chain carries TRBV27 and TRBJ1-2; TRBD1 is a possible D gene (6 bases). Source: CD4+ or CD8+ T cells sorted from blood, taken in a trial of the OX40 agonist ivuxolimab. Written as DNA, the CDR3 is TGTGCCAGCAATAATGGGGGGCGAGAGGGCTACACCTTC. It is translated as CASNNGGREGYTF.